The sequence of this T cell receptor (beta chain) was determined in a study of identical twins. Per the germline V gene, CDR1 is KGHDR and CDR2 is SFDVKD. This CDR3 comprises 15 residues. V trimming: 9 bases; J trimming: 8 bases; junction bases outside the gene matches: 12. TCRdb re-analysed the 5' RACE reads in MiXCR, keeping a single row per CDR3 protein. The profile shows about 280,000 distinct CDR3 sequences, roughly 8.6% of them singletons. In addition, the sample was reused for a study of yellow fever vaccine responses in identical twins.

The chain has TRBV24-1 and TRBJ2-1; 10 bases line up with TRBD2. This clonotype was obtained from a woman aged 18-35 years in good health. Specimen: memory (CD45RO+) T cells sorted from blood. The CDR3 sequence is CATAPASGRSDEQFF. Written as DNA, the CDR3 is TGTGCCACCGCCCCGGCTAGCGGGAGAAGCGATGAGCAGTTCTTC.